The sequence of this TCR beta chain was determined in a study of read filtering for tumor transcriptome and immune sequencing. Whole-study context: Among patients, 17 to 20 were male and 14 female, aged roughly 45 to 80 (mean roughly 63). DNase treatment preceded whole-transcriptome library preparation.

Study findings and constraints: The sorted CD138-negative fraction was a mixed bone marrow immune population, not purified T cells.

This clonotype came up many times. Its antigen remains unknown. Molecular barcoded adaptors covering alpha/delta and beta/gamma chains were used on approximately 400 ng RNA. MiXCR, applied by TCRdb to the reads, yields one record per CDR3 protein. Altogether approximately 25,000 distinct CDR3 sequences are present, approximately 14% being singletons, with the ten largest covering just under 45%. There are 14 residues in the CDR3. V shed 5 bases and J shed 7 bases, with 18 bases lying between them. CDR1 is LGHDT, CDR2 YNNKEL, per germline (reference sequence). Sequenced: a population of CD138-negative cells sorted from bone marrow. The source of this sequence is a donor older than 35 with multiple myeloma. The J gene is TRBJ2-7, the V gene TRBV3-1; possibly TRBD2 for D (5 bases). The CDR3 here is CASSMTTLAGEQYF. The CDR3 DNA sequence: TGTGCCAGCAGCATGACGACCCTGGCGGGTGAGCAGTACTTC.